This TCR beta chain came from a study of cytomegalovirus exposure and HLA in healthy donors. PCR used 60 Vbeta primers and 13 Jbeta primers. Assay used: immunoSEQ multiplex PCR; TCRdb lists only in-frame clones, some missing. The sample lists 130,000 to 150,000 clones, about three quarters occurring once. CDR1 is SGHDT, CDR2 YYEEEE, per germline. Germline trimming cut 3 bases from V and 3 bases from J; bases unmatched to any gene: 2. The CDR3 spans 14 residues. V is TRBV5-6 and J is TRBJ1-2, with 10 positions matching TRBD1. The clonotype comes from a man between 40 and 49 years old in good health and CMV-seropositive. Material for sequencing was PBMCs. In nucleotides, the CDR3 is TGTGCCAGCAGCTGGGACAGGGGACACTATGGCTACACCTTC. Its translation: CASSWDRGHYGYTF.